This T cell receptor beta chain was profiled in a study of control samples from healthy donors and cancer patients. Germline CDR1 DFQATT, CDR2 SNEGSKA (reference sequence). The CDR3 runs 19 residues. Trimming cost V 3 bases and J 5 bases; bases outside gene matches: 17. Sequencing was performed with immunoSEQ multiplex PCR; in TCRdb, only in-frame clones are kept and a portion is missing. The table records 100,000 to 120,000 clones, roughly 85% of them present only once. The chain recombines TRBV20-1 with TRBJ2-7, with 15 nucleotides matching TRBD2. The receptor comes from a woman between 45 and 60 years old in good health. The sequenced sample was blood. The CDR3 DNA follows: TGCAGTGCTAGTAATACGGGACTAGCGGGGGGCCGTATTATCCACGAGCAGTACTTC. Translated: CSASNTGLAGGRIIHEQYF.